These T cell receptor beta chains were read from a single sample in a study of blood T cells in healthy people across ages. TCRdb re-derived calls from the 5' RACE reads in MiXCR, one entry per CDR3 protein. The sample holds approximately 780,000 distinct CDR3 sequences, around 25% seen once. This sample was also put to use in a study of T cells of mothers and their children.

Sequenced sample: blood. The source of these receptors is a boy younger than 18 in good health. CDR3s include the opening cysteine and the closing phenylalanine or tryptophan. The order of the fields is V gene, J gene, CDR3 protein.

V: TRBV30; J: TRBJ1-2; CDR3: CAWREWVLHYGYTF
V: TRBV5-1; J: TRBJ2-7; CDR3: CASSTHSPDPYEQYF
V: TRBV5-1; J: TRBJ1-2; CDR3: CASSLDSRVPNYGYTF
V: TRBV10-2; J: TRBJ1-1; CDR3: CASRRPGSATEAFF
V: TRBV19; J: TRBJ1-1; CDR3: CASSIFAGLMNTEAFF
V: TRBV6-1; J: TRBJ2-5; CDR3: CASNRGQGVAETQYF
V: TRBV29-1; J: TRBJ1-2; CDR3: CSVAEDTF
V: TRBV4-2; J: TRBJ2-2; CDR3: CASSQMGVLTGELFF
V: TRBV12-3/TRBV12-4; J: TRBJ1-2; CDR3: CASSFWGARGYTF
V: TRBV15; J: TRBJ2-5; CDR3: CATSRESMTGEETQYF
V: TRBV30; J: TRBJ1-1; CDR3: CAGTGATNTEAFF
V: TRBV7-3; J: TRBJ1-4; CDR3: CASSVRGRTNEKLFF
V: TRBV6-5; J: TRBJ1-6; CDR3: CASSSLGTAASYNPPLHF
V: TRBV12-3/TRBV12-4; J: TRBJ2-5; CDR3: CASRSTGLEETQYF
V: TRBV10-3; J: TRBJ2-3; CDR3: CAISEGLRGSTDTQYF
V: TRBV20-1; J: TRBJ2-5; CDR3: CSTKGNQETQYF
V: TRBV20-1; J: NA; CDR3: CSARDMWGTGGRYEQFF
V: TRBV4-1; J: TRBJ2-3; CDR3: CASSRQWDASTDTQYF
V: TRBV18; J: TRBJ2-3; CDR3: CASSGDRSTDTQYF
V: TRBV5-1; J: TRBJ1-1; CDR3: CASRGGQRTEAFF
V: TRBV10-1; J: TRBJ2-7; CDR3: CASSGGQLLNEQYF
V: TRBV20-1; J: TRBJ2-1; CDR3: CSAPGQGVFNEQFF